Shown below are 32 T cell receptor beta chains from a single sample sequenced in a study of patients and donors after allogeneic stem cell transplantation. TCRdb passed the RT-PCR reads through MiXCR, listing each CDR3 protein once. The sample records some 960,000 distinct CDR3 sequences, about 20% being singletons. The sequencing input was blood, either unsorted or a sorted T cell fraction (not recorded which). These receptors were obtained from a human donor who was either an allogeneic HSCT recipient or a stem cell or donor lymphocyte infusion donor (not recorded which). It is not recorded whose cells these are; they may come from a transplant donor.

This clonotype was counted only a few times. The V and J genes are TRBV7-9 and TRBJ2-2; no definite D call. V was cut by 5 bases and J by 0 bases, with 10 bases left in between. Germline V gene data show CDR1 as SEHNR and CDR2 as FQNEAQ (reference sequence). The CDR3 is 15 amino acids. CDR3 DNA sequence: TGTGCCAGCAGCCGAACTCTATCGAACACCGGGGAGCTGTTTTTT. As protein: CASSRTLSNTGELFF.

In this sample, this clonotype turned up a few times. The gene calls are TRBV5-1 and TRBJ2-7, with 7 bases that match TRBD2. Germline lookup yields CDR1 SGHRS and CDR2 YFSETQ. This CDR3 comprises 16 residues. V lost 4 bases and J lost 5; bases outside the gene matches: 15. This CDR3 reads CASSPGGVAPSNEQYF. The DNA of the CDR3 is TGCGCCAGCAGCCCGGGAGGTGTAGCCCCATCCAACGAGCAGTACTTC.

This clonotype was counted only a few times. The chain couples TRBV6-8 to TRBJ1-1; TRBD1 matches at 8 bases. Germline V gene sequence: CDR1 MNHGY, CDR2 SAAAGT. The length of the CDR3 is 16 residues. Losses at the gene ends were 3 bases for V and 4 bases for J; bases not matched to a gene: 10. The DNA for the CDR3 is TGTGCCAGCAGTTATTCCCCCGAGACAGGGGTCACTGAAGCTTTCTTT. Translated, it gives CASSYSPETGVTEAFF.

There are a few counts of this clonotype. The chain links TRBV28 to TRBJ1-2; D may be TRBD1 (6 bases). The CDR3 spans 15 residues. Trimming cost V 3 bases and J 3 bases, with 14 bases left between them. Per germline, CDR1 MDHEN and CDR2 SYDVKM. Here the CDR3 DNA reads TGTGCCAGCAGTTTTCCGGCAGGGGATCACTATGGCTACACCTTC. As protein: CASSFPAGDHYGYTF.

This clonotype was observed many times. CDR3 protein: CSVDSGRSENEQFF. The CDR3 DNA follows: TGCAGCGTTGATAGCGGGAGGTCTGAGAATGAGCAGTTCTTC. This chain connects TRBV29-1 to TRBJ2-1, with TRBD2 matching 10 bases. With V trimmed by 3 bases and J by 7 bases, 6 bases remained unmatched. Looked up from germline, CDR1 is SQVTM and CDR2 is ANQGSEA. This CDR3 has 14 amino acids.

The chain couples TRBV10-3 to TRBJ2-2; TRBD1 aligns across 12 bases. The trim removed 3 bases at V and 4 bases at J, leaving 6 bases unmatched. Germline V CDR1 and CDR2: ENHRY, SYGVKD. The CDR3 sequence is 17 residues long. Here the CDR3 reads CAISERDRGQSTGELFF. DNA of the CDR3: TGTGCCATCAGTGAAAGGGACAGGGGGCAATCCACCGGGGAGCTGTTTTTT.

This clonotype showed up just a few times. The chain recombines TRBV3-1 with TRBJ1-4; D is possibly TRBD1 (6 bases). The V gene's germline CDR1 is LGHDT and CDR2 YNNKEL (reference sequence). Trimming cost V 1 base and J 5 bases, with 8 bases left between them. This CDR3 region has 14 residues. The CDR3 loop reads CASSQVRGNEKLFF. CDR3 in DNA: TGTGCCAGCAGCCAAGTAAGGGGGAATGAAAAACTGTTTTTT.

This clonotype has only a few counts. The rearrangement uses TRBV20-1 and TRBJ2-3; TRBD2 matches 8 bases. This CDR3 has 16 amino acids. From germline, CDR1 is DFQATT and CDR2 SNEGSKA (reference sequence). V dropped 1 base and J dropped 3; count of bases not matched to a gene: 9. The CDR3 DNA is TGCAGTGCTAGAGGCCCGACGGGAGGGGTAACAGATACGCAGTATTTT. Protein sequence: CSARGPTGGVTDTQYF.

The chain employs TRBV21-1 and TRBJ1-5; the table's D call TRBD1 went unverified against the DNA. TRBV21-1 is a recognized pseudogene. The CDR3 runs 18 residues. The DNA for the CDR3 is TGTGCCAGCAGCACATCGGGATCCCCCTGGCCAATTAGTCAGCCCCAGCATTTT. Protein: CASSTSGSPWPISQPQHF.

The chain carries TRBV6-1 and TRBJ1-5; the D gene is possibly TRBD1 (5 bases). This CDR3 is built from 17 residues. The germline V gene has CDR1 MNHNS and CDR2 SASEGT. V was trimmed by 2 bases and J by 3 bases, leaving 17 bases between them. CDR3 in amino acids: CASSEPRLGVDNQPQHF. The CDR3 DNA sequence: TGTGCCAGCAGTGAACCCCGTCTAGGGGTCGACAATCAGCCCCAGCATTTT.

The J gene is TRBJ2-7, the V gene TRBV24-1; D gene ambiguous. V was cut by 5 bases and J by 1 base, with 8 bases left in between. Germline-derived CDR1 and CDR2 are KGHDR and SFDVKD. The CDR3 sequence is 13 residues long. CDR3 amino acids: CATSVGSSYEQYF. The CDR3 bases are TGTGCCACCAGTGTCGGGTCATCCTACGAGCAGTACTTC.

This clonotype was seen ten or more times. V usage is TRBV12-3 or TRBV12-4 and J usage is TRBJ1-1; D uncertain. The length of the CDR3 is 16 residues. V was clipped by 3 bases and J by 3 bases, with 17 bases between them. CDR3 sequence (DNA): TGTGCCAGCAGTTTTGGTGCGGGTTTTCGTCACACTGAAGCTTTCTTT. Its protein is CASSFGAGFRHTEAFF.

This clonotype was seen a handful of times. This chain connects TRBV4-2 to TRBJ2-7; a possible D gene is TRBD1 (6 bases). The V end lost 3 bases, the J end lost 3 bases, and 15 bases lay between the germline ends. The CDR3 spans 15 residues. CDR1 is LGHNA and CDR2 is YNFKEQ in the germline V gene. CDR3 nucleotides: TGTGCCAGCAGCCAGTCCTCAGGACAGATCTACGAGCAGTACTTC. Its protein product is CASSQSSGQIYEQYF.

A single count supports this clonotype. The gene calls are TRBV6-2 or TRBV6-3 and TRBJ2-3; TRBD2 matches at 9 bases. The germline gives CDR1 MNHEY, CDR2 SVGEGT. V gave up 3 bases and J gave up 0 bases; unmatched junction bases: 4. The length of the CDR3 is 16 residues. CDR3 sequence (DNA): TGTGCCAGCAGTTATCCAGCGGGGGGTAGCACAGATACGCAGTATTTT. Protein sequence: CASSYPAGGSTDTQYF.

The chain has TRBV3-1 and TRBJ2-7; D is unclear. The CDR3 totals 14 residues. Germline V gene sequence: CDR1 LGHDT, CDR2 YNNKEL (reference sequence). V was clipped by 3 bases and J by 6 bases, with 15 bases between them. CDR3 sequence (DNA): TGTGCCAGCAGCCATAAGATGGGATCCGCCGAGCAGTACTTC. This gives the protein CASSHKMGSAEQYF.

Written as DNA, the CDR3 is TGCAGTGCTAGATCGCTAGGGGGGTCCGAGCAGTACTTC. This sequence encodes CSARSLGGSEQYF. The V gene is TRBV20-1, the J gene TRBJ2-7; tentatively, D is TRBD1 or TRBD2 (6 bases each). Between the trimmed V and J ends, which lost 2 bases and 6 bases, there was a span of 14 bases. This CDR3 is 13 amino acids long. Per germline, CDR1 DFQATT and CDR2 SNEGSKA (reference sequence).

The chain is built from TRBV10-3 and TRBJ2-1, with TRBD2 as a possible D gene (6 bases). The length of the CDR3 is 17 residues. V lost 5 bases to trimming and J lost 6 bases, with 23 bases between them. Germline V gene sequence: CDR1 ENHRY, CDR2 SYGVKD. CDR3: CAISSGSDRLPRNEQFF. In DNA form, the CDR3 reads TGTGCCATCAGTAGCGGGTCTGACCGGTTGCCTCGCAATGAGCAGTTCTTC.

In its sample, this clonotype was seen a few times. The rearrangement links TRBV19 to TRBJ1-4; a weak D match, TRBD1 (5 bases). CDR1 is LNHDA, CDR2 SQIVND, per germline (reference sequence). Trimming stripped 3 bases from V and 8 bases from J, with 16 bases between. The CDR3 contains 15 residues. The CDR3 nucleotides read TGTGCCAGTAGTATGATCTCAGGGCCTAGGGAAAAACTGTTTTTT. It translates to CASSMISGPREKLFF.

Ten or more counts support this clonotype. This chain joins TRBV29-1 and TRBJ2-7; a weak D match, TRBD2 (5 bases). The CDR3 runs to 12 residues. Germline assignment: CDR1 SQVTM and CDR2 ANQGSEA. The ends were cut back, 6 bases at V and 5 bases at J, with 14 bases in the middle. This CDR3 is CSVQSAGNEQYF. The CDR3 nucleotides are TGCAGCGTCCAGTCTGCCGGGAACGAGCAGTACTTC.

This clonotype was counted only a few times. The V and J genes are TRBV11-1 and TRBJ2-1; D may be TRBD1 (5 bases). CDR3 length: 16 amino acids. Per germline, CDR1 SGHAT and CDR2 FQDESV (reference sequence). The V gene lost 4 bases and the J gene lost 5 bases, with 18 bases spanning the gap. The CDR3 here is CASSWGSWSGNNEQFF. DNA of the CDR3: TGTGCCAGCAGCTGGGGCTCGTGGTCTGGGAACAATGAGCAGTTCTTC. Combining the CDR3 with reference TRBV11-1 and TRBJ2-1 gives the whole variable domain EAEVAQSPRYKITEKSQAVAFWCDPISGHATLYWYRQILGQGPELLVQFQDESVVDDSQLPKDRFSAERLKGVDSTLKIQPAELGDSAMYLCASSWGSWSGNNEQFFGPGTRLTVL.

This clonotype has only a few counts. The rearrangement uses TRBV4-2 and TRBJ1-2, with TRBD1 identical over 10 bases. CDR3 length: 16 amino acids. V shed 0 bases, J shed 4 bases, and the junction held 5 bases outside the gene matches. Germline V gene lookup returns CDR1 LGHNA and CDR2 YNFKEQ. The CDR3 sequence is CASSQEMTGGGYGYTF. The CDR3 nucleotides are TGTGCCAGCAGCCAAGAAATGACAGGGGGCGGCTATGGCTACACCTTC.

This clonotype has more than one count but fewer than ten. The chain has TRBV5-1 and TRBJ1-4; D possibly corresponds to TRBD1 (5 bases). Germline CDR1 and CDR2: SGHRS and YFSETQ. The CDR3 is made up of 15 amino acids. V was pared by 4 bases and J by 2 bases, with 12 bases between. CDR3 sequence (DNA): TGCGCCAGCAGCCCGGAGGGGATCACTAATGAAAAACTGTTTTTT. Amino acids: CASSPEGITNEKLFF.

This clonotype was counted between two and nine times. The chain uses TRBV9 and TRBJ2-3; 8 nucleotides line up with TRBD2. The CDR3 is 12 amino acids. Losses at the gene ends were 4 bases for V and 14 bases for J; bases not matched to a gene: 9. Looked up from germline, CDR1 is SGDLS and CDR2 is YYNGEE. CDR3 in amino acids: CASSPTGGILYF. The CDR3 DNA reads as TGTGCCAGCAGCCCCACGGGGGGGATTCTGTATTTT.

The chain has TRBV6-5 and TRBJ2-2; the match to TRBD1 covers 12 bases. Trimming at V came to 2 bases and at J to 4 bases, leaving 2 bases not matched to a gene. The CDR3 length is 16 residues. CDR1 MNHEY and CDR2 SVGAGI come from the germline V gene. The CDR3 DNA sequence: TGTGCCAGCAGTTACGGGACAGGGGGCATCACCGGGGAGCTGTTTTTT. It translates to CASSYGTGGITGELFF.

This clonotype has just a few counts. J is TRBJ2-5 and V is TRBV7-9, with 12 bases lining up with TRBD2. Looked up from germline, CDR1 is SEHNR and CDR2 is FQNEAQ (reference sequence). The CDR3 runs 15 residues. V lost 3 bases to trimming and J lost 4 bases; unmatched junction nucleotides: 3. The DNA for the CDR3 is TGTGCCAGCAGCTTGACTAGCGGGGGCCCAGAGACCCAGTACTTC. Translated: CASSLTSGGPETQYF.

The J gene is TRBJ1-1, the V gene TRBV20-1; tentative D call: TRBD1 (5 bases). The germline V gene encodes CDR1 DFQATT and CDR2 SNEGSKA (reference sequence). V shed 4 bases and J shed 7 bases, with 19 bases lying between them. This CDR3 spans 14 amino acids. CDR3 coding DNA: TGCAGTGCTACGGATAGACTCAGGGCATATGAAGCTTTCTTT. This encodes CSATDRLRAYEAFF.

This clonotype was detected only a few times. This chain joins TRBV9 and TRBJ2-1; 9 nucleotides line up with TRBD2. This CDR3 has 14 amino acids. V shed 4 bases and J 3 bases; nucleotides not matched to a gene: 2. The germline CDR1 and CDR2 sequences are SGDLS and YYNGEE. CDR3 sequence: CASSSSGVYNEQFF. The DNA for the CDR3 is TGTGCCAGCAGCTCTAGCGGGGTCTACAATGAGCAGTTCTTC.

In this sample, this clonotype turned up many times. Written as DNA, the CDR3 is TGCAGTGCTAGAGATTTCCAGGGGAGCACAGATACGCAGTATTTT. This codes for CSARDFQGSTDTQYF. V usage is TRBV20-1 and J usage is TRBJ2-3; tentatively, D is TRBD1 (6 bases). V shed 0 bases and J shed 0 bases, with 10 bases lying between them. CDR3 size: 15 residues. Per germline, CDR1 DFQATT and CDR2 SNEGSKA (reference sequence).

The rearrangement uses TRBV20-1 and TRBJ2-1; D is undetermined. Germline V gene sequence: CDR1 DFQATT, CDR2 SNEGSKA (reference sequence). Trimming removed 3 bases at V and 4 bases at J, with 10 bases between. This CDR3 region has 13 residues. CDR3 in DNA: TGCAGTGCTAGCAGCTACAATTACAATGAGCAGTTCTTC. This encodes CSASSYNYNEQFF.

The genes are TRBV12-3 or TRBV12-4 and TRBJ2-7; unclear D gene. The V end was cut by 2 bases, the J end by 2 bases, with 7 bases between. This CDR3 is 13 amino acids long. This CDR3 is CASSLPPPYEQYF. As DNA, the CDR3 is TGTGCCAGCAGTTTACCCCCGCCCTACGAGCAGTACTTC.

This clonotype has ten or more counts. The CDR3 is CSARDRATNEKLFF. For the CDR3, the DNA is TGCAGTGCTAGAGACCGGGCAACTAATGAAAAACTGTTTTTT. The chain has TRBV20-1 and TRBJ1-4; D call uncertain. Trimming shortened V by 0 bases and J by 0 bases, and 5 bases separated the two germline ends. From germline, CDR1 is DFQATT and CDR2 SNEGSKA (reference sequence). The CDR3 sequence is 14 residues long.

The V and J genes are TRBV20-1 and TRBJ2-5; 8 bases are shared with TRBD1. The germline CDR1 and CDR2 sequences are DFQATT and SNEGSKA (reference sequence). The CDR3 has 14 amino acids. J gave up 10 bases and V 6 bases, and 16 bases lay outside the gene matches. As DNA, the CDR3 is TGCAGTGCCCCCAATCCGACAGGGGCGTACGACCAGTACTTC. It encodes CSAPNPTGAYDQYF.